This T cell receptor (beta chain) originates from a study of CD8 T cells in ankylosing spondylitis. Whole-study results and caveats: Before this, some motif variants had been reported in reactive arthritis synovial fluid and blood. Among TCR beta sequences, a motif of roughly 8 highly homologous variants appeared characteristic of ankylosing spondylitis blood.

In regard to this clonotype: The antigen is unknown.

With 6 bases clipped from V and 4 bases from J, the junction kept 4 bases outside the gene matches. This CDR3 contains 13 residues. Germline-derived CDR1 and CDR2 are LNHNV and YYDKDF (reference sequence). TCR beta libraries were made by quantitative 5'-RACE with molecular barcodes. TCRdb itself ran the 5' RACE reads through MiXCR, one entry per CDR3 protein. Among hundreds of thousands of distinct CDR3 sequences, about an eighth were seen once, and the ten largest hold under 0.6%. The chain couples TRBV15 to TRBJ1-2; 8 bases align to TRBD1. The sample taken for sequencing was blood, either unsorted or a sorted T cell fraction (not recorded which). The sequence came from a male donor with ankylosing spondylitis. The DNA of the CDR3 is TGTGCCACCAGTAGGACAGGGTTCTATGGCTACACCTTC. Its translation: CATSRTGFYGYTF.